These 10 T cell receptor beta chains originate from one sample sequenced in a study of cytomegalovirus exposure and HLA in healthy donors. The PCR made use of 60 Vbeta and 13 Jbeta primers. Sequencing used immunoSEQ multiplex PCR; TCRdb keeps in-frame clones, though not all of them. The sample holds under 200,000 clones; 80% to 85% are singletons and the top ten take about 0.39%. Sequencing was performed on PBMCs. These receptors were taken from a boy aged 2 to 10 in good health and CMV-seronegative.

The chain has TRBV11-3 and TRBJ2-3, with no clear D. Germline CDR1 reads SGHNT; CDR2 reads YENEEA. CDR3 length: 14 amino acids. Trimming cost V 5 bases and J 6 bases, with 15 bases left between them. CDR3 region: CASSHFWPTDTQYF. In nucleotides, the CDR3 is TGTGCCAGCAGCCATTTTTGGCCCACGGATACGCAGTATTTT.

V usage is TRBV10-3 and J usage is TRBJ2-3, with D possibly matching TRBD2 (6 bases). Deletions cut 4 bases from V and 4 bases from J, with 21 bases between. This CDR3 has 17 residues. Per the germline V gene, CDR1 is ENHRY and CDR2 is SYGVKD. CDR3 nucleotide sequence: TGTGCCATCAGTGGATCTCGGGTGGGGCGGGGTGCAGATACGCAGTATTTT. Encoded protein: CAISGSRVGRGADTQYF.

This clone was detected a few times. V is TRBV4-2 and J is TRBJ1-5; D remains unclear. The germline V gene encodes CDR1 LGHNA and CDR2 YNFKEQ. Trimming took off 0 bases at V and 7 bases at J, with 7 bases between the two ends. The CDR3 length is 13 residues. CDR3 nucleotides: TGTGCCAGCAGCCAAGATAGAGTCCAGCCCCAGCATTTT. This gives the protein CASSQDRVQPQHF.

This clone was found once. The chain carries TRBV5-1 and TRBJ2-5; TRBD2 agrees at 10 bases. The CDR3 runs to 17 residues. Losses at the gene ends were 4 bases for V and 2 bases for J; bases not matched to a gene: 11. From germline, CDR1 is SGHRS and CDR2 YFSETQ. The CDR3 protein is CASSAPASGSPQETQYF. In DNA, the CDR3 is TGCGCCAGCAGCGCGCCCGCTAGCGGGAGCCCTCAAGAGACCCAGTACTTC.

The chain uses TRBV27 and TRBJ1-3, with D perhaps TRBD1 (6 bases). Trimming cost V 2 bases and J 2 bases, with 34 bases left between them. Looked up from germline, CDR1 is MNHEY and CDR2 is SMNVEV (reference sequence). This CDR3 comprises 23 residues. CDR3 DNA sequence: TGTGCCAGCAGTTTAGGGGAAGCAGGGGTTCACCCTCTCTCCTCTGCCGCTGGAAACACCATATATTTT. Its translation: CASSLGEAGVHPLSSAAGNTIYF.

This clone was counted a single time. The CDR3 coding sequence is TGTGCCAGCAGTCCGGGACTAGCGGATACCTACGAGCAGTACTTC. This encodes CASSPGLADTYEQYF. The V gene is TRBV28, the J gene TRBJ2-7; 11 nucleotides match TRBD2. In germline, CDR1 is MDHEN, CDR2 SYDVKM. V gave up 5 bases and J gave up 2 bases; unmatched junction bases: 5. This CDR3 contains 15 residues.

The chain recombines TRBV6-5 with TRBJ2-7; the D is unclear. With 0 bases removed from V and 5 bases from J, the gap between germline ends came to 8 bases. Looked up from germline, CDR1 is MNHEY and CDR2 is SVGAGI. The CDR3 length is 13 residues. CDR3 residues: CASSYSFADEQYF. DNA of the CDR3: TGTGCCAGCAGTTACTCCTTTGCGGACGAGCAGTACTTC.

V and J are TRBV6-1 and TRBJ1-4, with a tentative D call TRBD1 (6 bases). Germline CDR1 MNHNS, CDR2 SASEGT. Deletions cut 8 bases from V and 5 bases from J, with 12 bases between. The length of the CDR3 is 13 residues. The CDR3: CASDRRGNEKLFF. The DNA for the CDR3 is TGTGCCAGCGACAGGCGAGGGAATGAAAAACTGTTTTTT.

The rearrangement links TRBV28 to TRBJ1-3; no clear D gene. CDR1 is MDHEN and CDR2 is SYDVKM in the germline V gene. Trimming removed 8 bases from V and 0 bases from J, with 8 bases in between. The CDR3 is 13 amino acids. In DNA form, the CDR3 reads TGTGCCAGCCTGTCCTTCTCTGGAAACACCATATATTTT. This translates into CASLSFSGNTIYF.

This clone occurred a few times. This chain's CDR3 is CASSLLFSGMNTEAFF. The CDR3 coding sequence is TGTGCCAGCAGCTTGCTCTTCTCCGGGATGAACACTGAAGCTTTCTTT. The chain couples TRBV5-6 to TRBJ1-1, with D unresolved. V was clipped by 1 base and J by 0 bases, with 13 bases between them. Per germline, CDR1 SGHDT and CDR2 YYEEEE. This CDR3 has 16 amino acids. Complete variable domain (other parts from reference TRBV5-6 and TRBJ1-1): DAGVTQSPTHLIKTRGQQVTLRCSPKSGHDTVSWYQQALGQGPQFIFQYYEEEERQRGNFPDRFSGHQFPNYSSELNVNALLLGDSALYLCASSLLFSGMNTEAFFGQGTRLTVV.